Shown below are 7 T cell receptor beta chains from a single sample sequenced in a study of cytomegalovirus exposure and HLA in healthy donors. A multiplex PCR was run with 60 Vbeta primers and 13 Jbeta primers. Measured with immunoSEQ multiplex PCR; TCRdb has only the in-frame clones, and not every one. The top ten hold 3% to 4.5% of the sample, which has 150,000 to 200,000 clones, about 72% seen once. The sample comprised PBMCs. The receptors derive from a man between 25 and 39 years old in good health and CMV-seropositive.

Points on this clone: The same CDR3 also results from other DNA sequences found in this sample. The rearrangement uses TRBV19 and TRBJ2-5; the match to TRBD2 covers 8 bases. Germline V gene lookup returns CDR1 LNHDA and CDR2 SQIVND (reference sequence). CDR3 length equals 15 residues. The junction had 11 bases not matched to a gene; V was cut back by 7 bases and J by 4 bases. CDR3 region: CASTPVAGPRETQYF. The DNA of the CDR3 is TGTGCCAGTACCCCCGTAGCGGGGCCACGAGAGACCCAGTACTTC. Together with reference TRBV19 and TRBJ2-5, the CDR3 gives the full variable domain: DGGITQSPKYLFRKEGQNVTLSCEQNLNHDAMYWYRQDPGQGLRLIYYSQIVNDFQKGDIAEGYSVSREKKESFPLTVTSAQKNPTAFYLCASTPVAGPRETQYFGPGTRLLVL.

CDR3 coding DNA: TGCAGCGTCGCCGGGCCAGGGCCAATCGAGCAGTACTTC. It encodes CSVAGPGPIEQYF. V gene TRBV29-1 combines with J gene TRBJ2-7, with a possible D match to TRBD1 (5 bases). This CDR3 comprises 13 residues. The V end lost 6 bases, the J end lost 6 bases, and 18 bases lay between the germline ends. In germline, CDR1 is SQVTM, CDR2 ANQGSEA.

The chain employs TRBV4-1 and TRBJ2-1; 13 bases match TRBD2. With V trimmed by 2 bases and J by 6 bases, 1 base remained unmatched. Germline-derived CDR1 and CDR2 are MGHRA and YSYEKL. This CDR3 region has 15 residues. This CDR3 is CASSQRTSGGNEQFF. CDR3 bases: TGCGCCAGCAGCCAAAGGACTAGCGGGGGCAATGAGCAGTTCTTC.

In its sample, this clone was seen once. The V gene is TRBV7-2, the J gene TRBJ2-1; no clear D. Germline values: CDR1 SGHTA, CDR2 FQGNSA. Deletions cut 4 bases from V and 8 bases from J, with 15 bases between. This CDR3 has 14 amino acids. The CDR3 DNA follows: TGTGCCAGCAGCTCAGGCAGCATGACCCATGAGCAGTTCTTC. This encodes CASSSGSMTHEQFF.

The genes are TRBV4-1 and TRBJ2-3; D not resolved. The CDR3 totals 14 residues. Germline-derived CDR1 and CDR2 are MGHRA and YSYEKL. Trimming took off 0 bases at V and 2 bases at J, with 6 bases between the two ends. DNA of the CDR3: TGCGCCAGCAGCCAAGAAACTACCACAGATACGCAGTATTTT. This sequence encodes CASSQETTTDTQYF.

This chain uses TRBV19 with TRBJ1-5; possible D gene TRBD1, 6 bases. The CDR3 is 15 amino acids. Germline V gives CDR1 LNHDA, CDR2 SQIVND (reference sequence). V gave up 5 bases and J gave up 6 bases, with 17 bases separating them. This CDR3 reads CASSDQSGATQPQHF. The CDR3 bases are TGTGCCAGTAGTGACCAGTCAGGGGCCACTCAGCCCCAGCATTTT.

In its sample, this clone was seen once. The chain is built from TRBV27 and TRBJ2-7, with 9 nucleotides matching TRBD1. V lost 7 bases and J lost 1; bases outside the gene matches: 8. The length of the CDR3 is 15 residues. The germline V gene has CDR1 MNHEY and CDR2 SMNVEV (reference sequence). The CDR3 reads CASKIGTGRSYEQYF. The CDR3 DNA reads TGTGCCAGCAAAATTGGGACAGGGAGGTCCTACGAGCAGTACTTC.